Reported below is one TCR beta chain. Its antigen is unknown. These data originate in a study of cytomegalovirus exposure and HLA in healthy donors. 60 Vbeta and 13 Jbeta primers were used in PCR. Authors' processing steps: Later, an analysis found roughly 80 million unique TCR beta chains, and around 12 million of these were shared. TCRdb's table, derived via immunoSEQ multiplex PCR, lists solely in-frame clones and lacks some. V and J calls and clone size are those listed in that table; D and trimming were worked out from the DNA. This sample has a few hundred thousand clones, with roughly four fifths found just once. From germline, CDR1 is MRHNA and CDR2 SNTAGT. With V trimmed by 6 bases and J by 8 bases, 9 bases remained unmatched. The CDR3 has 14 amino acids. Study results and limitations: Three of the chains that were CMV-associated were confirmed in vitro to be specific for CMV antigens. Because they were indistinguishable, some V segments, including TRBV6-2 and TRBV6-3, were excluded. No immune exposure information besides CMV serostatus was available.

This clonotype was sampled from a girl between 5 and 17 years old in good health and CMV-seronegative. This chain links TRBV6-4 with TRBJ2-1; 8 nucleotides agree with TRBD2. Sequenced input: PBMCs. Written as DNA, the CDR3 is TGTGCCAGCAGGCAACGGGAGGGCCGGGATGAGCAGTTCTTC. Encoded protein: CASRQREGRDEQFF.